Listed below are T cell receptor beta chains from one sample, sequenced in a study of post-analysis software for immune sequencing data. From the PCR reads, TCRdb called clonotypes with MiXCR, one entry per CDR3 protein. The sample includes approximately 250,000 distinct CDR3 sequences, 30% to 45% of them seen just once. Sequencing used blood. All receptors derive from a girl under 18 with multiple sclerosis. Both conserved end residues are part of each CDR3. A D gene is named only where the DNA matches it firmly. Size is omitted from some rows. Given values are once, few, many or a class for expanded clones.

many	.	TRBV20-1	17	TRBJ2-3	TGCAGTGCTAGCAAGCGACAGGGACTTCTTAGCACAGATACGCAGTATTTT	CSASKRQGLLSTDTQYF
many	TRBD2	TRBV5-1	15	TRBJ2-1	TGCGCCAGCAGCTTGGTTGTTAGCGGGAACAATGAGCAGTTCTTC	CASSLVVSGNNEQFF
.	TRBD2	TRBV12-3/TRBV12-4	16	TRBJ2-3	TGTGCCAGCAGTACGATACTAGCGGGAAGCACAGATACGCAGTATTTT	CASSTILAGSTDTQYF
many	.	TRBV4-2	12	TRBJ2-1	TGTGCCAGCAGCCAAGAGAGCCGTGAGCAGTTCTTC	CASSQESREQFF
.	TRBD1	TRBV13	15	TRBJ2-1	TGTGCCAGCAGCGACGCCGGGACAGGGAGATCTGAGCAGTTCTTC	CASSDAGTGRSEQFF
many	TRBD2	TRBV15	16	TRBJ2-3	TGTGCCACCAGCAGCTTAGGGACTACGCGGGGGGATACGCAGTATTTT	CATSSLGTTRGDTQYF
few	TRBD2	TRBV27	14	TRBJ2-1	TGTGCCAGCAGGCTAGCGGGGGTGGACAATGAGCAGTTCTTC	CASRLAGVDNEQFF
once	.	TRBV21-1	13	TRBJ1-2	TGTGCCAGCCTGGAAGAGGGGAATAATGGCTACACCTTC	CASLEEGNNGYTF
.	.	TRBV4-1	18	TRBJ1-5	TGCGCCAGCAGCCAAGTATGGGGAGGAGTAAATAGCAATCAGCCCCAGCATTTT	CASSQVWGGVNSNQPQHF
few	.	TRBV29-1	13	TRBJ1-5	TGCAGCGTCCGTCGGGACGCCGCTCAGCCCCAGCATTTT	CSVRRDAAQPQHF
few	.	TRBV7-2	15	TRBJ1-3	TGTGCCAGCAGCCCTTCATTTCAGGCTGGAAACACCATATATTTT	CASSPSFQAGNTIYF
.	TRBD2	TRBV5-1	17	TRBJ2-3	TGCGCCAGCAGCTTGGCCTGGGCGGGGGACGGCACAGATACGCAGTATTTT	CASSLAWAGDGTDTQYF
many	.	TRBV19	14	TRBJ2-1	TGTGCCAGTACCCTGGGGTCGGGATCCAATGAGCAGTTCTTC	CASTLGSGSNEQFF
.	.	TRBV5-4	15	TRBJ2-7	TGTGCCAGCAGCTTTACGCCGGGACACTCCTACGAGCAGTACTTC	CASSFTPGHSYEQYF
few	.	TRBV10-3	17	TRBJ2-3	TGTGCCATCAGTGGAACTAGGGGCGACGGGAATACAGATACGCAGTATTTT	CAISGTRGDGNTDTQYF
.	TRBD2	TRBV7-2	15	TRBJ2-3	TGTGCCAGCAGCTTAGTTAGCGGGGTCCTAGATACGCAGTATTTT	CASSLVSGVLDTQYF
many	.	TRBV20-1	15	TRBJ2-5	TGCAGTGCTAGAGATCTCCGACTCCAACAAGAGACCCAGTACTTC	CSARDLRLQQETQYF
many	TRBD2	TRBV5-1	15	TRBJ2-1	TGCGCCAGCAGTAATAGCGGGGCGTCCTACAATGAGCAGTTCTTC	CASSNSGASYNEQFF
many	.	TRBV7-9	15	TRBJ2-5	TGTGCCAGCAGCCGGCCCACCCCAAGCCAAGAGACCCAGTACTTC	CASSRPTPSQETQYF
.	TRBD1	TRBV20-1	14	TRBJ1-2	TGCAGTGCTAGAGGGACAGGGAGTAACTATGGCTACACCTTC	CSARGTGSNYGYTF
many	.	TRBV28	16	TRBJ2-6	TGTGCCAGCAGTAAGGGACCGAGCTCTGGGGCCAACGTCCTGACTTTC	CASSKGPSSGANVLTF